The 19 T cell receptor beta chains listed next were all sequenced from one sample in a study of control samples from healthy donors and cancer patients. TCRdb keeps only in-frame clones here, not all; method: immunoSEQ multiplex PCR. This sample carries approximately 230,000 clones, roughly 80% of them seen once, and the ten largest clones take roughly 15%. Sample: PBMCs. These receptors all stem from a woman aged 60 to 75 with lung cancer.

CDR3 sequence reads: CASSPRGRSYEQYF. The CDR3 nucleotides read TGTGCCAGCTCACCCCGAGGCCGCTCCTACGAGCAGTACTTC. The J gene is TRBJ2-7, the V gene TRBV18; D unresolved. The CDR3 length is 14 residues. In germline, CDR1 is KGHSH, CDR2 LQKENI. Trimming pared 3 bases from V and 0 bases from J, leaving 9 bases between.

J is TRBJ1-1 and V is TRBV9; D not resolved. The CDR3 has 14 residues. Trimming shortened V by 0 bases and J by 5 bases, and 11 bases separated the two germline ends. Germline V CDR1 and CDR2: SGDLS, YYNGEE. The CDR3 DNA follows: TGTGCCAGCAGCGTAGACGGGAGTTATACTGAAGCTTTCTTT. This codes for CASSVDGSYTEAFF.

This rearrangement joins TRBV7-3 to TRBJ2-7, with a possible D match to TRBD2 (6 bases). This CDR3 is built from 14 residues. Trimming shortened V by 0 bases and J by 1 base, and 7 bases separated the two germline ends. Germline V gene data show CDR1 as SGHTA and CDR2 as FQGTGA. The CDR3 here is CASSLTSGSYEQYF. In DNA, the CDR3 is TGTGCCAGCAGCTTAACTAGCGGATCCTACGAGCAGTACTTC.

Remarks on this clone: The sample carries other DNA sequences with the same CDR3. The chain recombines TRBV5-1 with TRBJ1-2, with D possibly matching TRBD1 (5 bases). Germline V gene lookup returns CDR1 SGHRS and CDR2 YFSETQ. The V end lost 0 bases, the J end lost 7 bases, and 10 bases lay between the germline ends. CDR3 length: 13 residues. CDR3: CASSLAGVGGYTF. CDR3 DNA sequence: TGCGCCAGCAGCTTGGCGGGGGTCGGTGGCTACACCTTC.

The V call is TRBV2, the J call TRBJ2-1; no clear D gene. The CDR3 consists of 12 residues. V was trimmed by 3 bases and J by 7 bases, leaving 7 bases between them. Germline V gives CDR1 SNHLY, CDR2 FYNNEI. CDR3 residues: CASSDRKNEQFF. The CDR3 bases are TGTGCCAGCAGTGATAGGAAAAATGAGCAGTTCTTC.

This clone was picked up one time. The chain couples TRBV27 to TRBJ2-5; the D gene is possibly TRBD1 (5 bases). The germline V and J ends were trimmed by 2 bases and 5 bases, with 9 bases remaining between them. CDR1 and CDR2 (germline): MNHEY, SMNVEV (reference sequence). The CDR3 totals 13 residues. CDR3 sequence: CASSLQGWETQYF. The CDR3 nucleotides are TGTGCCAGCAGTTTACAGGGTTGGGAGACCCAGTACTTC.

V is TRBV3-1 (or the pseudogene TRBV3-2) and J is TRBJ1-3; no clear D. V gave up 5 bases and J gave up 2 bases, with 4 bases separating them. There are 12 residues in the CDR3. The germline gives CDR1 LGHDT, CDR2 YNNKEL (reference sequence). CDR3 bases: TGTGCCAGCAGCGTAGCTGGAAACACCATATATTTT. As protein: CASSVAGNTIYF.

This chain links TRBV19 with TRBJ2-3, with D hard to call. This CDR3 region has 13 residues. V lost 2 bases and J lost 10, with 13 bases in between. CDR1 and CDR2 (germline): LNHDA, SQIVND (reference sequence). The CDR3 spells CASSISGPSSQYF. The DNA for the CDR3 is TGTGCCAGTAGTATATCTGGGCCCTCTTCGCAGTATTTT.

As to this clone: Other DNA sequences in the same sample also yield this CDR3. This chain connects TRBV5-1 to TRBJ1-4, with D possibly being TRBD1 (5 bases). This CDR3 is built from 15 residues. Trimming shortened V by 0 bases and J by 8 bases, and 14 bases separated the two germline ends. Germline CDR1 is SGHRS and CDR2 is YFSETQ. Here the CDR3 DNA reads TGCGCCAGCAGCTTGGCCGGGACGGGGGGAGAAAAACTGTTTTTT. Translating gives CASSLAGTGGEKLFF.

The chain links TRBV9 to TRBJ2-6, with 7 nucleotides matching TRBD1. V was pared by 2 bases and J by 0 bases, with 5 bases of the junction left unmatched. CDR1 SGDLS and CDR2 YYNGEE come from the germline V gene. The CDR3 contains 17 residues. CDR3 coding DNA: TGTGCCAGCAGCGTCTCGACAGGGCTCTCTGGGGCCAACGTCCTGACTTTC. It codes for CASSVSTGLSGANVLTF.

CDR3 DNA sequence: TGTGCCTGGAGCGCCGGGGCGGGGGGGAGGTGGGAGACCCAGTACTTC. Protein product: CAWSAGAGGRWETQYF. V is TRBV30 and J is TRBJ2-5, with TRBD2 matching over 9 bases. The V segment lost 3 bases and the J segment 5 bases; nucleotides outside the gene matches: 13. The germline gives CDR1 GTSNPN, CDR2 SVGIG (reference sequence). This CDR3 contains 16 residues. Combining the CDR3 with reference TRBV30 and TRBJ2-5 gives the whole variable domain SQTIHQWPATLVQPVGSPLSLECTVEGTSNPNLYWYRQAAGRGLQLLFYSVGIGQISSEVPQNLSASRPQDRQFILSSKKLLLSDSGFYLCAWSAGAGGRWETQYFGPGTRLLVL.

This clone was recorded only once. The chain employs TRBV7-3 and TRBJ1-1, with 7 bases matching TRBD1. The CDR3 has 14 amino acids. Losses at the gene ends were 5 bases for V and 3 bases for J; bases not matched to a gene: 6. Germline loops: CDR1 SGHTA, CDR2 FQGTGA. The CDR3 sequence: CASSKTGEDTEAFF. In nucleotides, the CDR3 is TGTGCCAGCAGCAAAACAGGGGAGGACACTGAAGCTTTCTTT.

V is TRBV7-2 and J is TRBJ2-1, with a tentative D call TRBD1 (5 bases). Per germline, CDR1 SGHTA and CDR2 FQGNSA. The CDR3 is 14 residues long. Trimming removed 0 bases at V and 4 bases at J, with 7 bases between. The CDR3 sequence: CASSLAYRYNEQFF. The CDR3 region has the DNA TGTGCCAGCAGCTTAGCGTACAGGTACAATGAGCAGTTCTTC. Full variable domain (remainder filled in from reference TRBV7-2 and TRBJ2-1): GAGVSQSPSNKVTEKGKDVELRCDPISGHTALYWYRQSLGQGLEFLIYFQGNSAPDKSGLPSDRFSAERTGGSVSTLTIQRTQQEDSAVYLCASSLAYRYNEQFFGPGTRLTVL.

The V call is TRBV4-1, the J call TRBJ1-1; D perhaps matches TRBD1 (6 bases). Trimming took off 1 base at V and 4 bases at J, with 19 bases between the two ends. This CDR3 has 17 amino acids. Germline CDR1 reads MGHRA; CDR2 reads YSYEKL. This CDR3 reads CASSQGPGAQGRTEAFF. The CDR3 DNA follows: TGCGCCAGCAGCCAAGGGCCAGGGGCGCAGGGTCGCACTGAAGCTTTCTTT.

This chain joins TRBV2 and TRBJ2-4; 8 positions agree with TRBD1. J was trimmed by 0 bases and V by 6 bases; bases with no gene match: 4. Germline lookup yields CDR1 SNHLY and CDR2 FYNNEI. The CDR3 runs to 15 residues. CDR3 nucleotides: TGTGCCAGCAGGACAGGGGAAATAGCCAAAAACATTCAGTACTTC. This gives the protein CASRTGEIAKNIQYF.

The J gene is TRBJ2-1, the V gene TRBV28; unclear D gene. The V gene lost 4 bases and the J gene lost 6 bases, with 16 bases spanning the gap. The CDR3 runs to 15 residues. Germline loops: CDR1 MDHEN, CDR2 SYDVKM. This chain's CDR3 is CASSSRTPLVNEQFF. CDR3 in DNA: TGTGCCAGCAGTTCCAGGACCCCTCTTGTCAATGAGCAGTTCTTC.

V is TRBV19 and J is TRBJ2-1; TRBD1 or TRBD2 may be the D gene (5 bases each). With 0 bases removed from V and 7 bases from J, the gap between germline ends came to 10 bases. This CDR3 has 14 residues. CDR1 is LNHDA, CDR2 SQIVND, per germline (reference sequence). The CDR3 DNA reads as TGTGCCAGTAGTATAGAGGGACGGGGAAATGAGCAGTTCTTC. Its protein product is CASSIEGRGNEQFF.

V gene TRBV6-2 or TRBV6-3 combines with J gene TRBJ1-2, with 11 bases identical to TRBD1. This CDR3 is 16 amino acids long. The germline V gene encodes CDR1 MNHEY and CDR2 SVGEGT. V was pared by 2 bases and J by 7 bases, with 9 bases of the junction left unmatched. CDR3 in amino acids: CASSYPQGQGEGGYTF. CDR3 nucleotides: TGTGCCAGCAGTTACCCCCAGGGACAGGGGGAGGGTGGCTACACCTTC.

The chain employs TRBV7-8 and TRBJ1-1; TRBD1 is a possible D gene (5 bases). V gave up 5 bases and J gave up 11 bases, with 18 bases separating them. CDR1 is SGHVS and CDR2 is FQNEAQ in the germline V gene. The CDR3 totals 13 residues. The CDR3 sequence is CASSPGREGSAFF. The CDR3 coding sequence is TGTGCCAGCAGCCCAGGTCGGGAGGGGAGCGCTTTCTTT.